Listed here are 11 T cell receptor beta chains from one sample, sequenced in a study of cytomegalovirus exposure and HLA in healthy donors. Amplification used 60 Vbeta primers and 13 Jbeta primers. Measured with immunoSEQ multiplex PCR; TCRdb has only the in-frame clones, and not every one. This table has roughly 300,000 clones, around 86% appearing once. The sample was PBMCs. These TCRs come from a man aged 40-49 years in good health and CMV-seropositive.

This chain joins TRBV27 and TRBJ2-7, with 9 bases matching TRBD1. Losses at the gene ends were 8 bases for V and 2 bases for J; bases not matched to a gene: 7. Germline V gene data show CDR1 as MNHEY and CDR2 as SMNVEV (reference sequence). This CDR3 is 14 amino acids long. The CDR3 sequence is CASGTRTGAYEQYF. The CDR3 DNA reads TGTGCCAGCGGCACCAGGACAGGGGCCTACGAGCAGTACTTC.

The chain is built from TRBV5-1 and TRBJ2-3; tentatively, D is TRBD2 (6 bases). Trimming shortened V by 4 bases and J by 2 bases, and 17 bases separated the two germline ends. CDR1 is SGHRS, CDR2 YFSETQ, per germline. CDR3 length equals 16 residues. The CDR3: CASSVGRRLDTDTQYF. In nucleotides, the CDR3 is TGCGCCAGCAGCGTAGGGAGGAGGCTGGACACAGATACGCAGTATTTT. Combining the CDR3 with reference TRBV5-1 and TRBJ2-3 gives the whole variable domain KAGVTQTPRYLIKTRGQQVTLSCSPISGHRSVSWYQQTPGQGLQFLFEYFSETQRNKGNFPGRFSGRQFSNSRSEMNVSTLELGDSALYLCASSVGRRLDTDTQYFGPGTRLTVL.

The chain carries TRBV29-1 and TRBJ1-1, with 8 bases aligning to TRBD1. The CDR3 consists of 13 residues. The germline CDR1 and CDR2 sequences are SQVTM and ANQGSEA. V was pared by 5 bases and J by 4 bases, with 6 bases of the junction left unmatched. The CDR3 spells CSVSDRVGTEAFF. CDR3 nucleotide sequence: TGCAGCGTTTCGGACAGGGTGGGCACTGAAGCTTTCTTT.

The CDR3 DNA sequence: TGTGCCAGCAGCCCCCCGTCGGCCAGGGGCTATCATTACAATGAGCAGTTCTTC. As protein: CASSPPSARGYHYNEQFF. The rearrangement links TRBV5-6 to TRBJ2-1; D perhaps matches TRBD1 (6 bases). Germline CDR1 SGHDT, CDR2 YYEEEE. This CDR3 is 18 amino acids long. The V end lost 4 bases, the J end lost 4 bases, and 24 bases lay between the germline ends.

This chain uses TRBV28 with TRBJ2-7; D perhaps matches TRBD1 (6 bases). V lost 5 bases to trimming and J lost 2 bases, with 19 bases between them. The CDR3 extends over 16 amino acids. Germline V gene lookup returns CDR1 MDHEN and CDR2 SYDVKM. CDR3 nucleotide sequence: TGTGCCAGCAGTACCCAGGCCCGGGACAATCCCTACGAGCAGTACTTC. Translation gives CASSTQARDNPYEQYF.

The chain combines TRBV2 with TRBJ2-4; TRBD2 might be the D (5 bases). The CDR3 runs to 15 residues. The V end lost 4 bases, the J end lost 6 bases, and 16 bases lay between the germline ends. Germline loops: CDR1 SNHLY, CDR2 FYNNEI. CDR3 residues: CASSVPGSSRNIQYF. In DNA form, the CDR3 reads TGTGCCAGCAGTGTTCCGGGGTCATCCCGAAACATTCAGTACTTC.

The V call is TRBV28, the J call TRBJ1-5; D possibly corresponds to TRBD1 (6 bases). V was shortened by 2 bases and J by 0 bases, with 14 bases between the two germline ends. CDR3 length: 17 amino acids. Germline CDR1 is MDHEN and CDR2 is SYDVKM. For the CDR3, the DNA is TGTGCCAGCAGTTTACTCCAGGGGATGGATAGCAATCAGCCCCAGCATTTT. This sequence encodes CASSLLQGMDSNQPQHF. The variable domain in full, with the rest retrieved from reference TRBV28 and TRBJ1-5, is DVKVTQSSRYLVKRTGEKVFLECVQDMDHENMFWYRQDPGLGLRLIYFSYDVKMKEKGDIPEGYSVSREKKERFSLILESASTNQTSMYLCASSLLQGMDSNQPQHFGDGTRLSIL.

This clone was seen just once. This rearrangement joins TRBV6-5 to TRBJ2-4, with 8 bases lining up with TRBD2. J gave up 8 bases and V 6 bases, and 9 bases lay outside the gene matches. CDR3 length: 14 residues. Germline V gene sequence: CDR1 MNHEY, CDR2 SVGAGI. The CDR3 nucleotides are TGTGCCAGCAGGAGCGGGAGCACAGGTGACATTCAGTACTTC. Protein: CASRSGSTGDIQYF.

This sequence joins TRBV6-1 and TRBJ2-7; TRBD2 agrees at 8 bases. The V gene end was trimmed by 6 bases and the J gene end by 0 bases; junction bases not matched to a gene: 7. Germline CDR1 reads MNHNS; CDR2 reads SASEGT. The CDR3 is 15 amino acids. The CDR3 coding sequence is TGTGCCAGCAGCGGGGGGGCGCTTAGCTCCTACGAGCAGTACTTC. As protein: CASSGGALSSYEQYF.

A few counts support this clone. The chain links TRBV18 to TRBJ1-5; TRBD1 matches 9 bases. This CDR3 region has 13 residues. With V trimmed by 6 bases and J by 7 bases, 4 bases remained unmatched. Germline-derived CDR1 and CDR2 are KGHSH and LQKENI. Here the CDR3 DNA reads TGTGCCAGCTCGGACAGGGGAGGACAGCCCCAGCATTTT. Translation gives CASSDRGGQPQHF.

CDR3 nucleotide sequence: TGTGCCAGCAGCCATGGACAGGGGGTAGCGGACACTGAAGCTTTCTTT. Amino acid sequence: CASSHGQGVADTEAFF. The rearrangement uses TRBV5-4 and TRBJ1-1; 10 nucleotides align to TRBD1. Germline CDR1 SGHNT, CDR2 YYREEE (reference sequence). This CDR3 is built from 16 residues. V shed 4 bases, J shed 3 bases, and the junction held 9 bases outside the gene matches.